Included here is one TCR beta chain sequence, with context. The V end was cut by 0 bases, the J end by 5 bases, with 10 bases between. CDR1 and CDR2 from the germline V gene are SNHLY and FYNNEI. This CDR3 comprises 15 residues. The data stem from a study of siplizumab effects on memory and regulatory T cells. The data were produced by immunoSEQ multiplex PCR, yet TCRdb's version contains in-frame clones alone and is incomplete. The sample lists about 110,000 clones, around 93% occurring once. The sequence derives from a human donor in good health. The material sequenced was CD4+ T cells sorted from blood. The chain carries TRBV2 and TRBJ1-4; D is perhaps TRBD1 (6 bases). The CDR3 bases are TGTGCCAGCAGTGAAGCCCAGGGGCTGAATGAAAAACTGTTTTTT. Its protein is CASSEAQGLNEKLFF.